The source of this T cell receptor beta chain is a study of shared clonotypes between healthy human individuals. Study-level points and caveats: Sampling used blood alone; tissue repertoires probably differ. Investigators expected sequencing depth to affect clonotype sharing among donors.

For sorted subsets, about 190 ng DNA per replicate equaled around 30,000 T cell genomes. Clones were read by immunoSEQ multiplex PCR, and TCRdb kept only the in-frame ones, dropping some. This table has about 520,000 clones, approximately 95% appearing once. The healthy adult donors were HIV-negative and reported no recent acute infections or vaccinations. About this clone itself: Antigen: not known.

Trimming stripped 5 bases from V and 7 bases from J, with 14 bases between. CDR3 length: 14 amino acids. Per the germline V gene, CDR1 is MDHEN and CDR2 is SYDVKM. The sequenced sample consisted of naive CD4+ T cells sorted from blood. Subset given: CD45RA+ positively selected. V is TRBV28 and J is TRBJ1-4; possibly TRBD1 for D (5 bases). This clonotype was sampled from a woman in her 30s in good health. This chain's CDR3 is CASSAGPWREKLFF. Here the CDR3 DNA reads TGTGCCAGCAGTGCGGGACCCTGGCGTGAAAAACTGTTTTTT.